The 25 T cell receptor beta chains in this list originate from one sample, sequenced in a study of human T cells and chemical hapten exposure. Time point here: patch test 1, 2 weeks after DPC sensitization. This sample's treatment: therapeutic diphenylcyclopropenone sensitization with weekly scalp DPC. Using its own MiXCR run on the RACE reads, TCRdb lists one record per CDR3 protein. The data hold approximately 60,000 distinct CDR3 sequences, with about 9% observed a single time. The sample in question was whole blood, obtained in connection with sensitization to the hapten diphenylcyclopropenone (DPC). The receptor set was obtained from a woman aged 35 to 49 with alopecia areata. Some clones in this sample may be carry-over from other donors' samples.

The chain is built from TRBV27 and TRBJ1-1, with 8 bases aligning to TRBD1. Trimming at V came to 0 bases and at J to 4 bases, leaving 7 bases not matched to a gene. Germline CDR1 and CDR2: MNHEY and SMNVEV (reference sequence). The CDR3 is 16 residues long. CDR3 DNA sequence: TGTGCCAGCAGTTTATCGGGACAGGCAAGGGTCACTGAAGCTTTCTTT. Translated: CASSLSGQARVTEAFF.

Only a few counts were recorded for this clonotype. J is TRBJ2-5 and V is TRBV7-2; the match to TRBD2 covers 9 bases. The ends lost 1 base at V and 2 bases at J; junction bases unmatched: 11. The CDR3 contains 18 residues. Per the germline V gene, CDR1 is SGHTA and CDR2 is FQGNSA. The DNA for the CDR3 is TGTGCCAGCAGCTTAGTCCGGTTCGCGGGGGGGCGACAAGAGACCCAGTACTTC. Protein sequence: CASSLVRFAGGRQETQYF.

This sequence joins TRBV4-2 and TRBJ2-1; 13 nucleotides line up with TRBD2. The CDR3 loop spans 17 amino acids. The ends lost 6 bases at V and 1 base at J; junction bases unmatched: 6. Germline CDR1 and CDR2: LGHNA and YNFKEQ. The CDR3 sequence is CASSTSGGALSYNEQFF. CDR3 coding DNA: TGTGCCAGCAGTACTAGCGGGGGGGCCCTATCCTACAATGAGCAGTTCTTC.

This clonotype has at least ten counts. The chain joins TRBV20-1 to TRBJ1-5; 8 bases are shared with TRBD1. V shed 6 bases, J shed 7 bases, and the junction held 5 bases outside the gene matches. Per the germline V gene, CDR1 is DFQATT and CDR2 is SNEGSKA (reference sequence). The length of the CDR3 is 12 residues. CDR3 nucleotides: TGCAGTGCCAGACAGGGGAAACAGCCCCAGCATTTT. This gives the protein CSARQGKQPQHF.

This clonotype was detected many times. The V gene is TRBV9, the J gene TRBJ2-3, with a weak D call TRBD1 (6 bases). CDR3 length: 15 residues. The germline V gene has CDR1 SGDLS and CDR2 YYNGEE. Trimming removed 4 bases from V and 4 bases from J, with 16 bases in between. In DNA form, the CDR3 reads TGTGCCAGCAGCCCCCCGTCAGGGGCGTCAGATACGCAGTATTTT. This translates into CASSPPSGASDTQYF.

The chain couples TRBV30 to TRBJ2-3; TRBD2 aligns across 9 bases. Germline-derived CDR1 and CDR2 are GTSNPN and SVGIG (reference sequence). The V segment lost 1 base and the J segment 3 bases; nucleotides outside the gene matches: 14. There are 18 residues in the CDR3. The DNA of the CDR3 is TGTGCCTGGAGTGATACGACTGAGGTAGCGGGGGATACAGATACGCAGTATTTT. It encodes CAWSDTTEVAGDTDTQYF.

In this sample, this clonotype turned up many times. This sequence joins TRBV7-6 and TRBJ2-7, with 7 bases aligning to TRBD1. The length of the CDR3 is 14 residues. V was clipped by 6 bases and J by 4 bases; unmatched bases: 9. The germline CDR1 and CDR2 sequences are SGHVS and FNYEAQ. CDR3 in DNA: TGTGCCAGCAGTTACGACAGGGTGGGGTACGAGCAGTACTTC. Its translation: CASSYDRVGYEQYF.

The table lists this clonotype with many counts. The chain combines TRBV6-1 with TRBJ2-7; D uncertain. Germline V CDR1 and CDR2: MNHNS, SASEGT. This CDR3 has 15 residues. The V and J ends lost 1 base and 2 bases respectively, with 12 bases between them. CDR3 protein: CASSEVSKPTYEQYF. The DNA of the CDR3 is TGTGCCAGCAGTGAAGTTTCAAAACCCACCTACGAGCAGTACTTC.

This clonotype appeared many times. The V gene is TRBV12-3 or TRBV12-4, the J gene TRBJ1-1; TRBD1 aligns across 8 bases. The CDR3 runs to 14 residues. The V and J ends lost 4 bases and 4 bases, in that order; junction bases with no gene match: 5. This CDR3 is CASSSGGAGTEAFF. For the CDR3, the DNA is TGTGCCAGCAGTTCAGGGGGCGCGGGCACTGAAGCTTTCTTT.

This clonotype was seen ten or more times. The CDR3 sequence: CASSFSGGGSDTQYF. The CDR3 region has the DNA TGTGCCAGCAGTTTCAGCGGGGGGGGGTCAGATACGCAGTATTTT. The chain employs TRBV27 and TRBJ2-3; 10 positions match TRBD2. The CDR3 runs 15 residues. V lost 3 bases, J lost 4 bases, and 4 bases stayed unmatched. Germline values: CDR1 MNHEY, CDR2 SMNVEV (reference sequence).

This clonotype came up many times. The chain has TRBV11-2 and TRBJ1-2; perhaps TRBD1 as D (5 bases). This CDR3 is 11 amino acids long. With 5 bases removed from V and 6 bases from J, the gap between germline ends came to 7 bases. CDR1 is SGHAT, CDR2 FQNNGV, per germline. The CDR3 here is CASSGGNGYTF. The CDR3 DNA sequence: TGTGCCAGCAGCGGGGGGAATGGCTACACCTTC.

A few counts support this clonotype. The chain employs TRBV7-6 and TRBJ2-7; no definite D call. V lost 1 base and J lost 2, with 9 bases in between. The CDR3 contains 14 residues. Germline V gene sequence: CDR1 SGHVS, CDR2 FNYEAQ. CDR3 coding DNA: TGTGCCAGCAGCTTAGAGCACGGTACCTACGAGCAGTACTTC. It specifies CASSLEHGTYEQYF.

V and J are TRBV5-1 and TRBJ1-2; D is uncertain. V was clipped by 1 base and J by 8 bases, with 15 bases between them. The CDR3 is 14 amino acids. Germline V gene sequence: CDR1 SGHRS, CDR2 YFSETQ. CDR3 residues: CASSLNDGRTGYTF. CDR3 DNA sequence: TGCGCCAGCAGCTTGAATGACGGACGCACGGGCTACACCTTC. The full variable domain, its missing parts supplied by reference TRBV5-1 and TRBJ1-2, is KAGVTQTPRYLIKTRGQQVTLSCSPISGHRSVSWYQQTPGQGLQFLFEYFSETQRNKGNFPGRFSGRQFSNSRSEMNVSTLELGDSALYLCASSLNDGRTGYTFGSGTRLTVV.

This clonotype was observed at least ten times. The J gene is TRBJ1-5, the V gene TRBV19; possibly TRBD1 for D (6 bases). CDR1 is LNHDA and CDR2 is SQIVND in the germline V gene (reference sequence). The V end was cut by 7 bases, the J end by 2 bases, with 24 bases between. The CDR3 is 18 amino acids. As DNA, the CDR3 is TGTGCCAGTAAAAACTTGGGCGGGGGCTCCTTGGGCAATCAGCCCCAGCATTTT. The encoded protein is CASKNLGGGSLGNQPQHF.

This clonotype was observed at least ten times. The chain employs TRBV10-3 and TRBJ2-7, with D unresolved. Trimming removed 9 bases at V and 0 bases at J, with 12 bases between. The CDR3 length is 13 residues. Germline V gene data show CDR1 as ENHRY and CDR2 as SYGVKD. The CDR3 loop is CAITASGSYEQYF. The CDR3 coding sequence is TGTGCCATAACAGCCTCGGGCTCCTACGAGCAGTACTTC.

The chain has TRBV28 and TRBJ2-7; D gene unclear. V was shortened by 2 bases and J by 8 bases, with 19 bases between the two germline ends. The CDR3 has 15 amino acids. Germline V CDR1 and CDR2: MDHEN, SYDVKM. CDR3 coding DNA: TGTGCCAGCAGTTTAAGGGTATTGGCGGATCAACAGCAGTACTTC. It yields the protein CASSLRVLADQQQYF.

V and J are TRBV5-1 and TRBJ2-5; TRBD1 matches at 8 bases. Germline CDR1 and CDR2: SGHRS and YFSETQ. The CDR3 is made up of 14 amino acids. V gave up 3 bases and J gave up 9 bases; unmatched junction bases: 10. The CDR3 sequence is CASSSSGGVMAQYF. The CDR3 region has the DNA TGCGCCAGCAGCTCGTCAGGGGGCGTGATGGCCCAGTACTTC. Filled out from reference TRBV5-1 and TRBJ2-5, the complete variable domain reads KAGVTQTPRYLIKTRGQQVTLSCSPISGHRSVSWYQQTPGQGLQFLFEYFSETQRNKGNFPGRFSGRQFSNSRSEMNVSTLELGDSALYLCASSSSGGVMAQYFGPGTRLLVL.

The sample holds many counts of this clonotype. The CDR3 DNA reads TGCGCCAGCAGCTTGGGACTAGCGACCGGAGACGAGCAGTACTTC. This translates into CASSLGLATGDEQYF. The gene calls are TRBV5-1 and TRBJ2-7; 8 bases are shared with TRBD2. The CDR3 has 15 residues. The junction had 7 bases not matched to a gene; V was cut back by 0 bases and J by 5 bases. CDR1 and CDR2 (germline): SGHRS, YFSETQ.

This clonotype was seen repeatedly, ten times or more. The chain couples TRBV6-6 to TRBJ1-6; D may be TRBD1 (5 bases). With 6 bases removed from V and 9 bases from J, the gap between germline ends came to 12 bases. Germline values: CDR1 MNHNY, CDR2 SVGAGI (reference sequence). This CDR3 has 13 amino acids. The CDR3 DNA follows: TGTGCCAGCAGCCAGGGAGGTGGTTCACCCCTCCACTTT. This sequence encodes CASSQGGGSPLHF.

The chain combines TRBV5-1 with TRBJ2-2; D gene uncertain. Germline V gene lookup returns CDR1 SGHRS and CDR2 YFSETQ. CDR3 size: 13 residues. The V and J ends lost 7 bases and 7 bases respectively, with 14 bases between them. CDR3 nucleotide sequence: TGCGCCAGCCGTCAAGTTGGGATCGGGGAGCTGTTTTTT. This codes for CASRQVGIGELFF.

This clonotype has ten or more counts. The V gene is TRBV6-6, the J gene TRBJ2-4; D is possibly TRBD1 or TRBD2 (5 bases each). Trimming pared 6 bases from V and 3 bases from J, leaving 12 bases between. The CDR3 covers 14 residues. The germline gives CDR1 MNHNY, CDR2 SVGAGI (reference sequence). The CDR3 is CASRGVSGKNIQYF. The CDR3 DNA follows: TGTGCCAGCAGGGGGGTTAGTGGCAAAAACATTCAGTACTTC.

This clonotype was counted ten times or more. The chain combines TRBV30 with TRBJ2-2; D gene unclear. The ends were cut back, 3 bases at V and 1 base at J, with 3 bases in the middle. CDR3 length: 12 amino acids. Germline loops: CDR1 GTSNPN, CDR2 SVGIG (reference sequence). For the CDR3, the DNA is TGTGCCTGGAGAGGGAACACCGGGGAGCTGTTTTTT. Its protein product is CAWRGNTGELFF.

As concerns this clonotype: A much larger clone is a single base away; this may be a read error. The V call is TRBV7-6, the J call TRBJ2-6; the D gene could be TRBD1 or TRBD2 (5 bases each). Looked up from germline, CDR1 is SGHVS and CDR2 is FNYEAQ. The CDR3 covers 18 residues. The CDR3, as DNA: TGTGCCAGCAGCTCTCCCTCGGAGGTGAGCTCTGGGGCCAACGTCCCGACTTTC. Translating gives CASSSPSEVSSGANVPTF. Supplemented by reference TRBV7-6 and TRBJ2-6, the full variable domain reads GAGVSQSPRYKVTKRGQDVALRCDPISGHVSLYWYRQALGQGPEFLTYFNYEAQQDKSGLPNDRFSAERPEGSISTLTIQRTEQRDSAMYRCASSSPSEVSSGANVPTFGAGSRLTVL.

This clonotype was seen many times. The V and J genes are TRBV27 and TRBJ2-7; weak D call: TRBD1 (6 bases). The CDR3 spans 14 residues. V was clipped by 3 bases and J by 2 bases, with 11 bases between them. The germline V gene has CDR1 MNHEY and CDR2 SMNVEV (reference sequence). The chain's CDR3 is CASSLTGNPYEQYF. The CDR3 DNA is TGTGCCAGCAGTTTGACAGGTAACCCCTACGAGCAGTACTTC.

This clonotype was detected a few times. The rearrangement joins TRBV9 to TRBJ2-3; weak D call: TRBD1 (6 bases). Germline values: CDR1 SGDLS, CDR2 YYNGEE. This CDR3 has 16 residues. Trimming pared 4 bases from V and 0 bases from J, leaving 15 bases between. CDR3 sequence reads: CASSLTDSTSTDTQYF. The CDR3 DNA reads as TGTGCCAGCAGCCTCACGGACAGCACTAGCACAGATACGCAGTATTTT.